A single sample gave rise to the 8 T cell receptor beta chains below, sequenced in a study of blood T cell repertoires in COVID-19. TCRdb's copy holds only in-frame clones and misses some; the assay was immunoSEQ multiplex PCR. The sample records about 56,000 clones, about 89% being singletons. Sequencing used peripheral blood. The receptors originated from a human donor in a cohort sampled during active COVID-19.

The J gene is TRBJ1-1, the V gene TRBV18; no definite D call. The germline gives CDR1 KGHSH, CDR2 LQKENI. The germline V and J ends were trimmed by 2 bases and 6 bases, with 13 bases remaining between them. The CDR3 consists of 14 residues. CDR3 DNA: TGTGCCAGCTCACCATTAAGCGTAACCCCTGAAGCTTTCTTT. As protein: CASSPLSVTPEAFF.

V usage is TRBV19 and J usage is TRBJ1-2; unclear D gene. V was cut by 7 bases and J by 7 bases, with 22 bases left in between. The CDR3 sequence is 15 residues long. CDR1 and CDR2 (germline): LNHDA, SQIVND (reference sequence). The DNA of the CDR3 is TGTGCCAGTACCACCCAGGAGGTAGGATCGGGTGGCTACACCTTC. This encodes CASTTQEVGSGGYTF.

This clone was seen just once. The J gene is TRBJ2-3, the V gene TRBV12-3 or TRBV12-4; 9 nucleotides align to TRBD1. The junction had 2 bases not matched to a gene; V was cut back by 5 bases and J by 8 bases. CDR3 size: 12 residues. CDR3 coding DNA: TGTGCCAGCAGTACAGGGGGCGGTACGCAGTATTTT. Amino acids: CASSTGGGTQYF.

In this sample, this clone turned up a few times. J is TRBJ2-1 and V is TRBV10-1, with 12 bases lining up with TRBD2. This CDR3 is 16 amino acids long. Germline-derived CDR1 and CDR2 are WNHNN and SYGVQD (reference sequence). Losses at the gene ends were 4 bases for V and 10 bases for J; bases not matched to a gene: 11. This CDR3 is CASSGTSGGILTEQFF. In DNA form, the CDR3 reads TGCGCCAGCAGTGGAACTAGCGGGGGGATCCTTACCGAGCAGTTCTTC.

The CDR3 loop is CASSQGDRDTEAFF. Here the CDR3 DNA reads TGCGCCAGCAGCCAGGGCGACAGGGACACTGAAGCTTTCTTT. V usage is TRBV4-3 and J usage is TRBJ1-1, with 7 bases aligning to TRBD1. The CDR3 totals 14 residues. V gave up 3 bases and J gave up 3 bases; unmatched junction bases: 4. The germline CDR1 and CDR2 sequences are LGHNA and YSLEER.

The genes are TRBV12-3 or TRBV12-4 and TRBJ2-7; D is unclear. Trimming removed 2 bases at V and 7 bases at J, with 12 bases between. The CDR3 totals 13 residues. The CDR3 loop is CASSLREDREQYF. In DNA form, the CDR3 reads TGTGCCAGCAGTTTAAGAGAAGATCGTGAGCAGTACTTC.

J is TRBJ1-1 and V is TRBV27; D remains unclear. There are 18 residues in the CDR3. Germline CDR1 is MNHEY and CDR2 is SMNVEV (reference sequence). V was cut by 0 bases and J by 1 base, with 18 bases left in between. The chain's CDR3 is CASSLSAGRPPPNTEAFF. CDR3 DNA: TGTGCCAGCAGTTTATCCGCCGGCAGGCCACCTCCGAACACTGAAGCTTTCTTT.

This clone appeared once. The chain joins TRBV9 to TRBJ2-1, with 9 bases that match TRBD2. The CDR3 loop spans 16 amino acids. With V trimmed by 4 bases and J by 10 bases, 15 bases remained unmatched. Germline loops: CDR1 SGDLS, CDR2 YYNGEE. CDR3 nucleotides: TGTGCCAGCAGCATTCGGGCGGGGGGGCGCCTTCGAGAGCAGTTCTTC. Translating it yields CASSIRAGGRLREQFF. The variable domain in full, with the rest retrieved from reference TRBV9 and TRBJ2-1, is DSGVTQTPKHLITATGQRVTLRCSPRSGDLSVYWYQQSLDQGLQFLIQYYNGEERAKGNILERFSAQQFPDLHSELNLSSLELGDSALYFCASSIRAGGRLREQFFGPGTRLTVL.